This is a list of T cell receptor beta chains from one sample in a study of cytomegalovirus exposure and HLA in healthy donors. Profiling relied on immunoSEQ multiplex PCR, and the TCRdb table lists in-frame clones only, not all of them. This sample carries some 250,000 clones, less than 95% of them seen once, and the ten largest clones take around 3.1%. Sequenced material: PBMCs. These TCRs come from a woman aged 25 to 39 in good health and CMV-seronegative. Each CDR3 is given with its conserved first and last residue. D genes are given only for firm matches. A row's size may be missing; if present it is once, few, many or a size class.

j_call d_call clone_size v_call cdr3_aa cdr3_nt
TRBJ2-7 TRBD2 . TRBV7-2 CASSSPGASGSYEQYF TGTGCCAGCAGCTCCCCTGGCGCTAGCGGGAGTTACGAGCAGTACTTC
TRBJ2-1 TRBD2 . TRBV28 CASTGLAGGPNEQFF TGTGCCAGCACGGGGCTAGCGGGAGGGCCTAATGAGCAGTTCTTC
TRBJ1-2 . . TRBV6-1 CASSDDGGPSSSYGYTF TGTGCCAGCAGTGATGACGGAGGGCCCAGCTCGAGCTATGGCTACACCTTC
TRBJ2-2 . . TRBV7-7 CASSSGWGRPNTGELFF TGTGCCAGCAGCTCGGGGTGGGGGAGGCCGAACACCGGGGAGCTGTTTTTT
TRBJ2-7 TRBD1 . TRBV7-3 CASSVTGGASYEQYF TGTGCCAGCAGCGTAACAGGGGGCGCATCCTACGAGCAGTACTTC
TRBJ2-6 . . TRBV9 CASSVMSSGANVLTF TGTGCCAGCAGCGTAATGAGCTCTGGGGCCAACGTCCTGACTTTC
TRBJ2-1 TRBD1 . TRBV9 CASSLGQVIINEQFF TGTGCCAGCAGCCTAGGACAGGTGATTATAAATGAGCAGTTCTTC
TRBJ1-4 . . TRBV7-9 CASNPMENEKLFF TGTGCCAGCAACCCAATGGAGAATGAAAAACTGTTTTTT
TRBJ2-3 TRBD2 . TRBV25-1 CASSDGLAGPEKRQYF TGTGCCAGCAGTGACGGACTAGCGGGACCCGAGAAGAGGCAGTATTTT
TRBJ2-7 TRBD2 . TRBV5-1 CASSVQTSGLNEQYF TGCGCCAGCAGCGTCCAGACTAGCGGGCTGAACGAGCAGTACTTC
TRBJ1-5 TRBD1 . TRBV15 CATSRDLGQAYQPQHF TGTGCCACCAGCAGAGATCTGGGACAGGCCTATCAACCCCAGCATTTT
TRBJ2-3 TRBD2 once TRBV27 CASSRLAGGFSTDTQYF TGTGCCAGCAGTAGACTAGCGGGAGGCTTCAGCACAGATACGCAGTATTTT
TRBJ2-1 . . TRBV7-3 CASSLTMGSNEQFF TGTGCCAGCAGCTTAACGATGGGAAGTAATGAGCAGTTCTTC
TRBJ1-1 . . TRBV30 CAWSPASLTVAAFF TGTGCCTGGAGTCCGGCCTCCCTGACAGTAGCAGCTTTCTTT
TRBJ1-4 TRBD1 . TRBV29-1 CSVLLQGAIDEKLFF TGCAGCGTTCTCCTCCAGGGGGCAATTGATGAAAAACTGTTTTTT
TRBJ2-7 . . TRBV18 CASSPDGYEQYF TGTGCCAGCTCACCAGACGGTTACGAGCAGTACTTC
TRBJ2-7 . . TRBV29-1 CSVKGWGAYEQYF TGCAGCGTTAAGGGGTGGGGGGCGTACGAGCAGTACTTC
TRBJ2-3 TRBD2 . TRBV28 CASTPGGSADTQYF TGTGCCAGCACCCCGGGGGGGTCTGCAGATACGCAGTATTTT
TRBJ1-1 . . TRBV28 CASSPPTGNREAFF TGTGCCAGCAGTCCCCCTACAGGGAACCGTGAAGCTTTCTTT
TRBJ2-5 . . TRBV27 CASSPVPQETQYF TGTGCCAGCAGCCCAGTCCCACAAGAGACCCAGTACTTC
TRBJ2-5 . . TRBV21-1 CASSKVRRIQETQYF TGTGCCAGCAGCAAAGTAAGGCGAATCCAAGAGACCCAGTACTTC
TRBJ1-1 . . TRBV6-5 CASSYRGGNMNTEAFF TGTGCCAGCAGTTACAGGGGGGGGAATATGAACACTGAAGCTTTCTTT
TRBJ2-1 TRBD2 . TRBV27 CASSFRREAPGNEQFF TGTGCCAGCAGTTTTAGGCGGGAGGCCCCGGGCAATGAGCAGTTCTTC
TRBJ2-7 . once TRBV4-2 CASSLRGEQYF TGTGCCAGCAGCCTACGGGGCGAGCAGTACTTC
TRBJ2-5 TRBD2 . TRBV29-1 CSVEGISGLQETQYF TGCAGCGTGGAAGGGATTAGCGGGCTCCAAGAGACCCAGTACTTC
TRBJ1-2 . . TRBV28 CASILGSGYGYTF .
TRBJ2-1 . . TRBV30 CAWSVPTQTYNEQFF TGTGCCTGGAGTGTTCCGACACAGACCTACAATGAGCAGTTCTTC
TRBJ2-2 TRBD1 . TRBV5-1 CASSLGTGGQGELFF TGCGCCAGCAGCCTCGGGACAGGGGGCCAAGGGGAGCTGTTTTTT
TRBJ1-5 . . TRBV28 CASSLWGSNQPQHF TGTGCCAGCAGTTTATGGGGAAGCAATCAGCCCCAGCATTTT
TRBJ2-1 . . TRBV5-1 CASITGTGNNEQFF TGCGCCAGCATAACCGGGACGGGGAACAATGAGCAGTTCTTC
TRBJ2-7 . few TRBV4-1 CASSQAEAQNYEQYF TGCGCCAGCAGCCAAGCCGAGGCGCAAAACTACGAGCAGTACTTC
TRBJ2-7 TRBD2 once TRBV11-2 CASSLDLTSATYEQYF TGTGCCAGCAGCTTAGATCTGACTAGCGCCACCTACGAGCAGTACTTC
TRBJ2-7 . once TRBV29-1 CSVEGIAGRNLSPAEQYF TGCAGCGTTGAAGGAATCGCAGGGAGGAATCTTTCCCCGGCCGAGCAGTACTTC
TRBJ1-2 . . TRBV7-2 CASSLVGVGSGYTF TGTGCCAGCAGCTTAGTGGGGGTGGGGAGTGGCTACACCTTC
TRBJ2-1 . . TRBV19 CASNGDKYNEQFF TGTGCCAGTAATGGGGACAAATACAATGAGCAGTTCTTC
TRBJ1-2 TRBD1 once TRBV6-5 CASSSGTGTRGYTF TGTGCCAGCAGCTCCGGGACAGGGACTCGCGGCTACACCTTC
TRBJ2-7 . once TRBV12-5 CASGLGRQYEQYF TGTGCTAGTGGTTTGGGGCGACAATACGAGCAGTACTTC
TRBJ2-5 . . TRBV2 CARRDITGTQYF TGTGCCAGAAGGGACATAACGGGGACCCAGTACTTC
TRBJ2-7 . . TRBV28 CASSLQGGHEQYF TGTGCCAGCAGTCTACAGGGGGGGCACGAGCAGTACTTC
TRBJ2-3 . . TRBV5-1 CASSLDWESTDTQYF TGCGCCAGCAGCTTGGACTGGGAATCCACAGATACGCAGTATTTT
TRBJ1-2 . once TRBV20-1 CSARDHYGYTF TGCAGTGCTAGAGATCACTATGGCTACACCTTC
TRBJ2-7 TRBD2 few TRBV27 CASSRRGDSYEQYF TGTGCCAGCAGTCGGCGGGGGGACTCCTACGAGCAGTACTTC
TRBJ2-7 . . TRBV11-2 CASSLGGLARYEQYF TGTGCCAGCAGCTTAGGGGGGCTAGCGCGCTACGAGCAGTACTTC
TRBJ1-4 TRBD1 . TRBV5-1 CASSLGWDSEKLFF TGCGCCAGCAGCTTGGGTTGGGACAGTGAAAAACTGTTTTTT
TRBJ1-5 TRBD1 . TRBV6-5 CATRQGGNQPQHF TGTGCCACCCGACAGGGGGGCAATCAGCCCCAGCATTTT